Included here is one T cell receptor (beta chain) sequence, with context. This sample stems from a study of neurological immune-mediated disorders. TCRdb reanalysed the 5' RACE reads using MiXCR and keeps one entry per CDR3 protein. The table has 20,000 to 25,000 distinct CDR3 sequences, around a sixth seen once; the top ten hold 6% to 8%. This CDR3 is 16 amino acids long. In germline, CDR1 is SGHTA, CDR2 FQGNSA. Trimming removed 1 base from V and 0 bases from J, with 12 bases in between. The receptor's source is a woman aged 18-29 years with multiple sclerosis. The chain carries TRBV7-2 and TRBJ1-2; weak D call: TRBD1 (5 bases). Sequenced input: CD8+ T cells from blood. This CDR3 is CASSLDYGGANYGYTF. The CDR3 region has the DNA TGTGCCAGCAGCTTAGATTATGGGGGGGCTAACTATGGCTACACCTTC.